This T cell receptor beta chain was sequenced during a study of T cells in Graves' hyperthyroidism and ophthalmopathy. The study included ophthalmopathy patients with Clinical Activity Score at least 3, NOSPECS grade at least 4 and duration under 3 months. TCR beta CDR3 sequences were amplified from RNA transcripts. Carried out on the TCR CDR3, a first-round RT-PCR used the HTBI primer set. TCRdb ran MiXCR on the multiplex PCR reads and lists one entry per CDR3 protein. Of 500,000 to 600,000 distinct CDR3 sequences listed, approximately 20% are singletons. Germline V gene lookup returns CDR1 SNHLY and CDR2 FYNNEI. This CDR3 comprises 11 residues. The germline V and J ends were trimmed by 10 bases and 4 bases, with 10 bases remaining between them. At least ten counts were recorded for this clonotype.

The chain links TRBV2 to TRBJ1-2, with unresolved D. The sequence came from a man in his forties with Graves' ophthalmopathy. Sequenced material: blood. The CDR3 region is CAIKQSYGYTF. The DNA for the CDR3 is TGTGCCATAAAACAGTCCTATGGCTACACCTTC.